The present entry profiles one TCR beta chain with its context. Its antigen is not identified. This sample is part of a study of T cells after yellow fever vaccination. Overall study context: Researchers used SMART-Seq v4 Ultra Low Input to prepare fractions that had low cell numbers.

The CDR3 totals 16 residues. In germline, CDR1 is SNHLY, CDR2 FYNNEI. V gave up 2 bases and J gave up 4 bases, with 14 bases separating them. Whole-study results and caveats: Clonotypes found in both CD4 and CD8 compartments made up a small share. Peaking faster, on day 5 versus 15, the secondary response was nonetheless weaker.

Generation of TCR cDNA used 5'RACE template switching (which added a universal primer site and UMIs). Each CDR3 protein gets one entry after TCRdb re-called the 5' RACE reads with MiXCR. The sample contains more than 300,000 distinct CDR3 sequences, around 10% of which appear only once. This material consisted of CD4+ T cells sorted from PBMCs, taken 45 days after the yellow fever booster vaccination. The origin of this receptor is a man younger than 35 who received the YFV17D yellow fever vaccine. The V call is TRBV2, the J call TRBJ2-2; D gene uncertain. The CDR3 region has the DNA TGTGCCAGCAGTGAATCGTCTGTACGTTTCACCGGGGAGCTGTTTTTT. Translating gives CASSESSVRFTGELFF.